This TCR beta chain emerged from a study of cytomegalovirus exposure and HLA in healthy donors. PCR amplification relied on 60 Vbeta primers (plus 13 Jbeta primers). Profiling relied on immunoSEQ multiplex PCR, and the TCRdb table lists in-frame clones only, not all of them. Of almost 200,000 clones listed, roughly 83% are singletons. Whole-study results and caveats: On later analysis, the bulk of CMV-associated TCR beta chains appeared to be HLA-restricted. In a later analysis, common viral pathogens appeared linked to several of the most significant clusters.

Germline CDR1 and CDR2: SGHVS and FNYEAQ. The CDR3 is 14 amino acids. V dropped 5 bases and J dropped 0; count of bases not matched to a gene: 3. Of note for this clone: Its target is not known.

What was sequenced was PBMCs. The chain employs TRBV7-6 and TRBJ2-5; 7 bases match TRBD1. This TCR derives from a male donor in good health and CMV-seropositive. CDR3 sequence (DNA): TGTGCCAGCAGCCCTGACAGGGACCAAGAGACCCAGTACTTC. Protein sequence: CASSPDRDQETQYF. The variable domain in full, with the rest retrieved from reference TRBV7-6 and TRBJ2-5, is GAGVSQSPRYKVTKRGQDVALRCDPISGHVSLYWYRQALGQGPEFLTYFNYEAQQDKSGLPNDRFSAERPEGSISTLTIQRTEQRDSAMYRCASSPDRDQETQYFGPGTRLLVL.